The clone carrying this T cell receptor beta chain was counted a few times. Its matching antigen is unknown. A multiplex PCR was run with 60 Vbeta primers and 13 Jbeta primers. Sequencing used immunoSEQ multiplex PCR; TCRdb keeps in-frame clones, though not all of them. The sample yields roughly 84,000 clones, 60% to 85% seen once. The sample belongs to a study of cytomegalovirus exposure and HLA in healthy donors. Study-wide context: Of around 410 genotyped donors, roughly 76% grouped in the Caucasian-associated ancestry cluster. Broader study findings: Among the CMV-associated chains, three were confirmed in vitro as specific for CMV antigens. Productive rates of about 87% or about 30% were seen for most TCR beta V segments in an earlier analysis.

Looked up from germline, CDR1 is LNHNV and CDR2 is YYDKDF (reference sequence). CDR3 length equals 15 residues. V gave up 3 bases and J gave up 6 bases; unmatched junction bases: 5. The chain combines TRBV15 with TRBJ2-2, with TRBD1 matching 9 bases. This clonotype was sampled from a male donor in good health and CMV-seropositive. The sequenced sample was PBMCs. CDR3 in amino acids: CATSRDRGTAGELFF. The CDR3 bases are TGTGCCACCAGCAGGGACAGGGGTACTGCCGGGGAGCTGTTTTTT.